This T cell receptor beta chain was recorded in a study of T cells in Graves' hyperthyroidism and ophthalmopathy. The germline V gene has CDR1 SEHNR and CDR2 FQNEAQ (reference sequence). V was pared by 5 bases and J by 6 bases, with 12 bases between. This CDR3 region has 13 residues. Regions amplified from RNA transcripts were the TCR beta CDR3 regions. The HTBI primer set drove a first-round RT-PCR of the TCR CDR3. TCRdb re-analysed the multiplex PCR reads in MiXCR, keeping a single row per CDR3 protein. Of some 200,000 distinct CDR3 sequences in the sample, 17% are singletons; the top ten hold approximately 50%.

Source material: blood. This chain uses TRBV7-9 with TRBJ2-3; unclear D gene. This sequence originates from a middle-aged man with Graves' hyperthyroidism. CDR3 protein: CASSPESRDTQYF. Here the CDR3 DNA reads TGTGCCAGCAGCCCGGAGTCGCGGGATACGCAGTATTTT. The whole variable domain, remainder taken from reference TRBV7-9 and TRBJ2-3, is DTGVSQNPRHKITKRGQNVTFRCDPISEHNRLYWYRQTLGQGPEFLTYFQNEAQLEKSRLLSDRFSAERPKGSFSTLEIQRTEQGDSAMYLCASSPESRDTQYFGPGTRLTVL.